This paragraph reports one TCR beta chain. The record originates from a study of T-cell memory formation after mild COVID-19. CDR3 length equals 12 residues. CDR1 is SQVTM and CDR2 is ANQGSEA in the germline V gene. The V gene lost 7 bases and the J gene lost 2 bases, with 11 bases spanning the gap. MiXCR was run by TCRdb on the 5' RACE reads, yielding one entry per CDR3 protein. The table lists roughly 560,000 distinct CDR3 sequences, roughly 22% of them singletons, with about 12% in the top ten. This receptor was identified in an adult woman who had mild COVID-19 (a few samples of this study predate the infection). Cell type and time point are not known. Sequenced material: PBMCs or a T cell subset sorted from them (not recorded which). This chain connects TRBV29-1 to TRBJ1-2; no definite D call. The CDR3 sequence: CSGGELNYGYTF. CDR3 nucleotides: TGCAGCGGCGGAGAGCTGAACTATGGCTACACCTTC.